This TCR beta chain derives from a study of healthy donors' naive CD4 and CD8 T cells. General study points: Roughly 13% of CD4/CD8 propensity variance appeared explained by V, J and CDR3 charge.

About this clonotype: Its antigen is unidentified. Germline is not matched at one junction end, which may reflect a read error.

CDR1 SGHAT and CDR2 FQNNGV come from the germline V gene. The CDR3 is made up of 13 amino acids. CD4+CD8-CD45RO-CD45RA+ cells were naive CD4+; CD8+CD4-CD45RA+CD27bright cells were naive CD8+. Each TCR library used 500 ng of total RNA and a linear amplification protocol. MiXCR was run by TCRdb on the reads, yielding one entry per CDR3 protein. This sample has some 190,000 distinct CDR3 sequences, with over 60% found just once. Sequencing used naive CD4+ and CD8+ T cells sorted from blood, pooled from several donors. This chain uses TRBV11-2 with TRBJ1-2; 7 nucleotides line up with TRBD1. The sequence derives from a pool of human donors in good health; the sample pools cells from several healthy donors. The CDR3 DNA reads as TGTGCCAGCAGCTTTCCAGAGGGACAGAGGGCCGCCTTC. It yields the protein CASSFPEGQRAAF.